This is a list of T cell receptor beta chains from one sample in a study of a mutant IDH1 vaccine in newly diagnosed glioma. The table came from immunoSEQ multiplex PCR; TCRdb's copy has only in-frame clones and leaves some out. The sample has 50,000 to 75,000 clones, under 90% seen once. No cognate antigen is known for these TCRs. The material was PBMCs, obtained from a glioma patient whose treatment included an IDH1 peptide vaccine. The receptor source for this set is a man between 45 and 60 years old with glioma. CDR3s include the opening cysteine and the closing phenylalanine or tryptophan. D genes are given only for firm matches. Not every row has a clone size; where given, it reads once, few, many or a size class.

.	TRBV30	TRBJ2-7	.	CAWSREEQYF
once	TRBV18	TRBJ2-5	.	CASSPGGETQYF
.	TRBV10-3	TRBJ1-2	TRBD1	CATGTGEVDGYTF
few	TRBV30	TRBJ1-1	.	CAWSALASRVAFF
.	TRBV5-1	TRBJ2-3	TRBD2	CASTSGRTDTQYF
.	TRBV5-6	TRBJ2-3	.	CASSQTLPGRTDTQYF
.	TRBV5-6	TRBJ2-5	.	CASSLVGRWETQYF
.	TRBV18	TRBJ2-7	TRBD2	CASSPRVLAGDHYEQYF
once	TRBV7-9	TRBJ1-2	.	CASSTFGGSDGYTF
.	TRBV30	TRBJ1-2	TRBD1	CAWTGGFYGYTF
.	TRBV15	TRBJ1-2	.	CATSRDAGGTYGYTF
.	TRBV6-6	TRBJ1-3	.	CASSSPDRRSGNTIYF
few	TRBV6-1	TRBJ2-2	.	CASIAGELFF
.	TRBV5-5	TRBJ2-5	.	CASSLGPSIGVGWGQYF
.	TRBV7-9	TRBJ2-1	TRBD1	CASNPGQGNEQFF
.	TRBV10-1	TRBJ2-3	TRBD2	CASIHRLAGGRRGTDTQYF
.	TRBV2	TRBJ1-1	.	CASRAVGTEAFF
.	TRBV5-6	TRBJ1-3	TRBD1	CASSSTGVVNTIYF